This is a list of T cell receptor beta chains from one sample in a study of cytomegalovirus exposure and HLA in healthy donors. TCRdb's table, derived via immunoSEQ multiplex PCR, lists solely in-frame clones and lacks some. The sample has approximately 160,000 clones; about 71% are singletons. Sequencing was done on a sample of PBMCs. The receptors originated from a woman aged 40 to 50 in good health and CMV-seropositive. Both conserved end residues are part of each CDR3. D genes are given only for firm matches. The listing skips clone size in some rows; elsewhere it reads once, few, many or a size class.

J gene	clone size	V gene	D gene	CDR3 protein	CDR3 DNA
TRBJ2-7	few	TRBV27	TRBD2	CASSFGLAGANEQYF	TGTGCCAGCAGTTTCGGACTAGCGGGAGCAAACGAGCAGTACTTC
TRBJ1-1	-	TRBV27	-	CAGSQTPGDTEAFF	TGTGCCGGCAGTCAAACCCCAGGGGACACTGAAGCTTTCTTT
TRBJ1-5	-	TRBV30	TRBD1	CAWRTDRAYNQPQNF	TGTGCCTGGAGAACCGACAGGGCTTACAATCAGCCCCAGAATTTT
TRBJ1-6	once	TRBV6-6	TRBD1	CATRRGTDNSPLHF	TGTGCCACCCGGAGGGGGACAGACAATTCACCCCTCCACTTT
TRBJ2-3	-	TRBV13	-	CASSLGLTPTSTDTQYF	TGTGCCAGCAGCTTAGGCCTTACGCCAACTAGCACAGATACGCAGTATTTT
TRBJ2-3	few	TRBV7-3	TRBD2	CASSLGRGSTDTQYF	TGTGCCAGCAGCTTAGGGCGGGGGAGCACAGATACGCAGTATTTT
TRBJ2-2	once	TRBV15	-	CATSNHPGANTGELFF	TGTGCCACCAGCAACCACCCAGGGGCGAACACCGGGGAGCTGTTTTTT
TRBJ2-5	-	TRBV7-2	-	CASSLILGETQYF	TGTGCCAGCAGCCTAATACTAGGGGAGACCCAGTACTTC
TRBJ2-5	-	TRBV11-2	-	CASSLAGRETQYF	TGTGCCAGCAGCCTTGCGGGGAGAGAGACCCAGTACTTC
TRBJ2-7	-	TRBV6-5	TRBD2	CASSSTSGTHEQYF	TGTGCCAGCAGTTCTACTAGCGGGACCCACGAGCAGTACTTC
TRBJ1-1	-	TRBV29-1	-	CSARQAMNTEAFF	TGCAGCGCGAGACAGGCGATGAACACTGAAGCTTTCTTT
TRBJ1-1	-	TRBV7-8	-	CASSLYAGNTEAFF	TGTGCCAGCAGCTTATATGCGGGGAATACTGAAGCTTTCTTT
TRBJ1-1	-	TRBV9	-	CASSAGGRGFNTEAFF	TGTGCCAGCAGCGCGGGGGGGAGGGGGTTCAACACTGAAGCTTTCTTT
TRBJ2-1	-	TRBV9	TRBD1	CASSVEGQLKNEQFF	TGTGCCAGCAGCGTCGAGGGACAGCTTAAAAATGAGCAGTTCTTC
TRBJ1-2	-	TRBV12-5	-	CASGLPGVNYGYTF	TGTGCTAGTGGTTTGCCGGGGGTGAACTATGGCTACACCTTC
TRBJ2-3	few	TRBV7-8	-	CASSFITDTQYF	TGTGCCAGCAGCTTTATCACAGATACGCAGTATTTT
TRBJ1-4	-	TRBV6-6	-	CASSYSVTVNEKLFF	TGTGCCAGCAGTTACTCGGTTACGGTTAATGAAAAACTGTTTTTT
TRBJ1-1	-	TRBV28	-	CASSFVRGGDTEAFF	TGTGCCAGCAGTTTCGTCCGGGGCGGGGACACTGAAGCTTTCTTT
TRBJ2-7	-	TRBV5-6	-	CASSLWAREQYF	TGTGCCAGCAGCTTGTGGGCCCGCGAGCAGTACTTC
TRBJ2-6	-	TRBV27	TRBD1	CASSRQGSGANVLTF	TGTGCCAGCAGTAGACAGGGTAGTGGGGCCAACGTCCTGACTTTC
TRBJ2-2	-	TRBV6-5	-	CASSSWGQLTGELFF	TGTGCCAGCAGTTCCTGGGGACAACTCACCGGGGAGCTGTTTTTT
TRBJ2-1	-	TRBV7-2	TRBD2	CASSSWEGLGNEQFF	TGTGCCAGCAGCTCCTGGGAGGGCCTAGGCAATGAGCAGTTCTTC
TRBJ2-5	once	TRBV5-1	-	CASSLTLGAQETQYF	TGCGCCAGCAGCTTGACCCTGGGGGCCCAAGAGACCCAGTACTTC
TRBJ2-7	-	TRBV2	TRBD1	CASNPGQGGPSYEQYF	TGTGCCAGCAACCCCGGACAGGGGGGGCCCTCCTACGAGCAGTACTTC
TRBJ2-3	-	TRBV10-3	TRBD2	CAISDFGGATDTQYF	TGTGCCATCAGTGACTTCGGGGGGGCCACAGATACGCAGTATTTT
TRBJ2-3	-	TRBV7-2	TRBD2	CASSFTSGYTDTQYF	TGTGCCAGCAGCTTCACTAGCGGGTACACAGATACGCAGTATTTT
TRBJ1-2	-	TRBV7-9	-	CASRLGFNGYTF	TGTGCCAGCAGACTAGGGTTTAATGGCTACACCTTC
TRBJ1-1	-	TRBV19	-	CASKEKNTEAFF	TGTGCCAGTAAGGAGAAAAACACTGAAGCTTTCTTT
TRBJ2-3	-	TRBV2	TRBD2	CASSEGGAGGFTDTQYF	TGTGCCAGCAGTGAAGGCGGGGCGGGGGGGTTCACAGATACGCAGTATTTT
TRBJ1-4	-	TRBV28	-	CASSPAGQTNEKLFF	TGTGCCAGCAGTCCAGCGGGACAAACTAATGAAAAACTGTTTTTT
TRBJ2-3	-	TRBV4-1	-	CASSQDRQTDTQYF	TGCGCCAGCAGCCAAGATCGACAGACAGATACGCAGTATTTT
TRBJ1-1	-	TRBV4-1	-	CASSQRTEGLTEAFF	TGCGCCAGCAGCCAAAGGACAGAGGGCCTCACTGAAGCTTTCTTT